The next 31 T cell receptor beta chains were all read from a single sample in a study of shared clonotypes between healthy human individuals. Repertoires were generated with immunoSEQ multiplex PCR, while TCRdb's copy carries only in-frame clones and drops some. The table has some 660,000 clones, around 73% seen once. The sequenced sample consisted of memory CD4+ T cells sorted from blood. Described subset: CD45RA-negative fraction. These receptors came from a woman aged 30 to 39 in good health.

V usage is TRBV28 and J usage is TRBJ1-1; 7 positions agree with TRBD1. CDR1 is MDHEN and CDR2 is SYDVKM in the germline V gene. Germline trimming cut 7 bases from V and 0 bases from J; bases unmatched to any gene: 11. The CDR3 is made up of 16 amino acids. CDR3 region: CASTGAGQQMNTEAFF. The DNA for the CDR3 is TGTGCCAGCACCGGGGCGGGACAGCAAATGAACACTGAAGCTTTCTTT.

The genes are TRBV4-1 and TRBJ1-3; D remains unclear. V was cut by 5 bases and J by 0 bases, with 11 bases left in between. Germline loops: CDR1 MGHRA, CDR2 YSYEKL. The CDR3 totals 15 residues. CDR3 residues: CASSSEGFSGNTIYF. The CDR3, as DNA: TGCGCCAGCAGCTCTGAAGGCTTCTCTGGAAACACCATATATTTT.

The J gene is TRBJ2-1, the V gene TRBV7-9; no definite D call. With 5 bases removed from V and 2 bases from J, the gap between germline ends came to 22 bases. Germline V gene data show CDR1 as SEHNR and CDR2 as FQNEAQ (reference sequence). The CDR3 consists of 18 residues. CDR3 coding DNA: TGTGCCAGCAGCCCCCAGCCGGGTTCGTCGGACGCCTACAATGAGCAGTTCTTC. As protein: CASSPQPGSSDAYNEQFF.

V gene TRBV5-4 combines with J gene TRBJ2-1; no firm D call. The length of the CDR3 is 14 residues. Germline CDR1 is SGHNT and CDR2 is YYREEE (reference sequence). V was trimmed by 4 bases and J by 5 bases, leaving 13 bases between them. CDR3 sequence: CASSPPRADNEQFF. The CDR3 DNA reads TGTGCCAGCAGCCCGCCCCGGGCGGACAATGAGCAGTTCTTC. The complete variable domain, with remaining parts taken from reference TRBV5-4 and TRBJ2-1, reads ETGVTQSPTHLIKTRGQQVTLRCSSQSGHNTVSWYQQALGQGPQFIFQYYREEENGRGNFPPRFSGLQFPNYSSELNVNALELDDSALYLCASSPPRADNEQFFGPGTRLTVL.

This clone was found many times. V gene TRBV19 combines with J gene TRBJ1-3; D remains unclear. Germline values: CDR1 LNHDA, CDR2 SQIVND (reference sequence). Trimming left V 2 bases short and J 2 bases short, with 4 bases between. The CDR3 runs 13 residues. In nucleotides, the CDR3 is TGTGCCAGTAGTATAAGCCCTGGAAACACCATATATTTT. Amino acids: CASSISPGNTIYF.

The chain has TRBV2 and TRBJ2-6; D remains ambiguous. The CDR3 spans 14 residues. Germline CDR1 SNHLY, CDR2 FYNNEI. Trimming stripped 7 bases from V and 4 bases from J, with 11 bases between. CDR3 nucleotide sequence: TGTGCCAGCAAGGGTGCTCTGGGGGCCAACGTCCTGACTTTC. This gives the protein CASKGALGANVLTF.

The chain carries TRBV6-6 and TRBJ1-3; D gene unclear. The CDR3 sequence is 14 residues long. CDR1 is MNHNY and CDR2 is SVGAGI in the germline V gene (reference sequence). V lost 6 bases to trimming and J lost 3 bases, with 12 bases between them. This CDR3 is CASSLIGSGNTIYF. CDR3 coding DNA: TGTGCCAGCAGCCTAATAGGCAGTGGAAACACCATATATTTT.

The chain is built from TRBV14 and TRBJ1-2, with D tentatively TRBD1 (6 bases). Germline V gene sequence: CDR1 SGHDN, CDR2 FVKESK. V was pared by 0 bases and J by 7 bases, with 15 bases between. This CDR3 has 15 amino acids. CDR3 in DNA: TGTGCCAGCAGCCAAGATGAGGGTAACAGGGCTGGCTACACCTTC. It encodes CASSQDEGNRAGYTF. The variable domain in full, with the rest retrieved from reference TRBV14 and TRBJ1-2, is EAGVTQFPSHSVIEKGQTVTLRCDPISGHDNLYWYRRVMGKEIKFLLHFVKESKQDESGMPNNRFLAERTGGTYSTLKVQPAELEDSGVYFCASSQDEGNRAGYTFGSGTRLTVV.

This chain connects TRBV29-1 to TRBJ1-1, with D possibly being TRBD1 (5 bases). V was trimmed by 2 bases and J by 8 bases, leaving 6 bases between them. Germline lookup yields CDR1 SQVTM and CDR2 ANQGSEA. The CDR3 consists of 10 residues. The CDR3 loop is CSVEKGEAFF. Here the CDR3 DNA reads TGCAGCGTTGAAAAGGGGGAAGCTTTCTTT.

Only a few counts were recorded for this clone. This sample includes further DNA sequences coding for the same CDR3. The J gene is TRBJ2-6, the V gene TRBV5-1; D is unresolved. Trimming stripped 0 bases from V and 0 bases from J, with 7 bases between. The germline V gene encodes CDR1 SGHRS and CDR2 YFSETQ. The CDR3 sequence is 16 residues long. The CDR3: CASSLVGSSGANVLTF. CDR3 DNA sequence: TGCGCCAGCAGCTTGGTGGGTAGCTCTGGGGCCAACGTCCTGACTTTC.

The gene calls are TRBV6-5 and TRBJ1-2; TRBD1 matches 9 bases. This CDR3 comprises 14 residues. CDR1 and CDR2 (germline): MNHEY, SVGAGI. Trimming at V came to 7 bases and at J to 7 bases, leaving 10 bases not matched to a gene. CDR3 residues: CASTQQGALSGYTF. The CDR3 DNA is TGTGCCAGCACCCAACAGGGGGCCCTGTCTGGCTACACCTTC.

The chain recombines TRBV27 with TRBJ2-3, with 7 bases identical to TRBD2. The germline V gene encodes CDR1 MNHEY and CDR2 SMNVEV (reference sequence). The V and J ends lost 8 bases and 4 bases, in that order; junction bases with no gene match: 9. The CDR3 is 14 amino acids. The CDR3 sequence: CASSTSVSPDTQYF. In DNA, the CDR3 is TGTGCCAGCTCCACTAGCGTGTCGCCAGATACGCAGTATTTT.

The chain is built from TRBV10-2 and TRBJ2-3; D not resolved. Looked up from germline, CDR1 is WSHSY and CDR2 is SAAADI. V dropped 7 bases and J dropped 2 bases, with 10 bases sitting between them. The length of the CDR3 is 13 residues. The CDR3 nucleotides are TGCGCCAGCAATGGGCCCAACACAGATACGCAGTATTTT. It codes for CASNGPNTDTQYF.

This chain joins TRBV28 and TRBJ1-1; tentative D call: TRBD1 (5 bases). This CDR3 region has 11 residues. Germline values: CDR1 MDHEN, CDR2 SYDVKM. Trimming removed 2 bases from V and 10 bases from J, with 8 bases in between. This chain's CDR3 is CASSLKRGAFF. The CDR3 region has the DNA TGTGCCAGCAGTTTAAAAAGGGGAGCTTTCTTT.

In its sample, this clone was seen a few times. The V gene is TRBV7-2, the J gene TRBJ1-1; TRBD1 might be the D (5 bases). CDR1 is SGHTA, CDR2 FQGNSA, per germline. Trimming shortened V by 5 bases and J by 4 bases, and 11 bases separated the two germline ends. The CDR3 sequence is 13 residues long. CDR3 protein: CASSQGLGTEAFF. For the CDR3, the DNA is TGTGCCAGCAGCCAGGGACTGGGCACTGAAGCTTTCTTT.

This clone was counted between two and nine times. The genes are TRBV28 and TRBJ2-3; 7 bases are a match to TRBD2. J lost 2 bases, V lost 6 bases, and 11 bases had no gene match. Germline values: CDR1 MDHEN, CDR2 SYDVKM. CDR3 length: 16 amino acids. The CDR3 sequence is CASSGVGTTPTDTQYF. The CDR3 coding sequence is TGTGCCAGCAGCGGAGTCGGGACTACCCCCACAGATACGCAGTATTTT.

The V gene is TRBV27, the J gene TRBJ1-5; no definite D call. Germline assignment: CDR1 MNHEY and CDR2 SMNVEV (reference sequence). There are 13 residues in the CDR3. Trimming removed 4 bases at V and 6 bases at J, with 10 bases between. In nucleotides, the CDR3 is TGTGCCAGCAGTTGGTCGGGCAGTCAGCCCCAGCATTTT. This codes for CASSWSGSQPQHF.

The gene calls are TRBV11-2 and TRBJ1-3; a possible D gene is TRBD1 (6 bases). CDR1 is SGHAT, CDR2 FQNNGV, per germline. V was cut by 4 bases and J by 3 bases, with 16 bases left in between. The CDR3 length is 16 residues. The CDR3 nucleotides are TGTGCCAGCAGCTATTCTACCAGGGGTTTTGGAAACACCATATATTTT. Amino acid sequence: CASSYSTRGFGNTIYF.

For this clone: Other nucleotide sequences in the sample specify the same CDR3. This chain connects TRBV7-9 to TRBJ1-1; TRBD1 might be the D (6 bases). The germline V gene encodes CDR1 SEHNR and CDR2 FQNEAQ (reference sequence). The CDR3 has 15 residues. Trimming removed 1 base at V and 0 bases at J, with 9 bases between. The CDR3 DNA reads as TGTGCCAGCAGCTTAGAGACAGGCGTGAACACTGAAGCTTTCTTT. It specifies CASSLETGVNTEAFF.

This clone came up a few times. This chain connects TRBV5-6 to TRBJ2-3; D not certain. The CDR3 sequence is 14 residues long. The germline gives CDR1 SGHDT, CDR2 YYEEEE. V was clipped by 3 bases and J by 7 bases, with 15 bases between them. The CDR3 region is CASSYPDLSNTQYF. CDR3 in DNA: TGTGCCAGCAGCTACCCAGACCTGTCAAATACGCAGTATTTT. Based on the CDR3 plus reference TRBV5-6 and TRBJ2-3, the full variable domain is DAGVTQSPTHLIKTRGQQVTLRCSPKSGHDTVSWYQQALGQGPQFIFQYYEEEERQRGNFPDRFSGHQFPNYSSELNVNALLLGDSALYLCASSYPDLSNTQYFGPGTRLTVL.

The chain couples TRBV5-4 to TRBJ1-1, with a possible D match to TRBD1 (5 bases). This CDR3 comprises 14 residues. From germline, CDR1 is SGHNT and CDR2 YYREEE (reference sequence). Trimming stripped 3 bases from V and 5 bases from J, with 14 bases between. CDR3 bases: TGTGCCAGCAGCTCGACAGCCGCGGGGACTGAAGCTTTCTTT. This gives the protein CASSSTAAGTEAFF.

This clone has just a few counts. The CDR3 DNA reads as TGTGCCAGCAGAGAGTCAACCGGGGGCACCGGGGAGCTGTTTTTT. Protein product: CASRESTGGTGELFF. The chain has TRBV2 and TRBJ2-2; weak D call: TRBD2 (6 bases). Trimming removed 6 bases from V and 4 bases from J, with 15 bases in between. Germline CDR1 SNHLY, CDR2 FYNNEI. The CDR3 spans 15 residues.

J is TRBJ1-5 and V is TRBV19; TRBD1 agrees at 10 bases. V shed 5 bases, J shed 0 bases, and the junction held 13 bases outside the gene matches. CDR3 length: 19 residues. Germline assignment: CDR1 LNHDA and CDR2 SQIVND (reference sequence). CDR3 amino acids: CASSPRQGAKLYSNQPQHF. CDR3 coding DNA: TGTGCCAGTAGTCCAAGACAGGGGGCCAAATTATATAGCAATCAGCCCCAGCATTTT.

V gene TRBV6-4 combines with J gene TRBJ2-3; no clear D. V lost 2 bases and J 2 bases, leaving 5 bases between the germline ends. Germline CDR1 reads MRHNA; CDR2 reads SNTAGT. CDR3 length: 13 residues. The CDR3 region is CASSDQPTDTQYF. The DNA for the CDR3 is TGTGCCAGCAGTGACCAGCCCACAGATACGCAGTATTTT.

The V and J genes are TRBV7-9 and TRBJ1-2; D ambiguous. The CDR3 contains 11 residues. Germline V gene sequence: CDR1 SEHNR, CDR2 FQNEAQ (reference sequence). V was trimmed by 8 bases and J by 3 bases, leaving 7 bases between them. The CDR3 nucleotides are TGTGCCAGCCAAGGCGACTATGGCTACACCTTC. It specifies CASQGDYGYTF. The full variable domain, in which reference TRBV7-9 and TRBJ1-2 provide the parts outside the CDR3, is DTGVSQNPRHKITKRGQNVTFRCDPISEHNRLYWYRQTLGQGPEFLTYFQNEAQLEKSRLLSDRFSAERPKGSFSTLEIQRTEQGDSAMYLCASQGDYGYTFGSGTRLTVV.

The chain carries TRBV6-5 and TRBJ1-5; a weak D match, TRBD1 (6 bases). This CDR3 spans 15 amino acids. Germline V gives CDR1 MNHEY, CDR2 SVGAGI. The V end was cut by 6 bases, the J end by 0 bases, with 12 bases between. The CDR3 protein is CASSQTGFSNQPQHF. For the CDR3, the DNA is TGTGCCAGCAGCCAGACAGGCTTTAGCAATCAGCCCCAGCATTTT.

A remark on this clone: One end of the junction is discordant with germline, which a read error may explain. The chain is built from TRBV28 and TRBJ2-7; tentatively, D is TRBD1 (5 bases). Germline V gene data show CDR1 as MDHEN and CDR2 as SYDVKM. The CDR3 length is 14 residues. The CDR3 sequence is CASSLGQVPPEQHF. The CDR3 DNA reads TGTGCCAGCAGTTTGGGGCAGGTTCCCCCCGAGCAGCACTTC.

For this clone: Additional DNA sequences in this sample encode the identical CDR3. The CDR3 nucleotides are TGTGCCAGCAGCTTGTCAGGGGAGACCCAGTACTTC. Protein: CASSLSGETQYF. J is TRBJ2-5 and V is TRBV5-4; D might be TRBD1 (5 bases). In germline, CDR1 is SGHNT, CDR2 YYREEE (reference sequence). CDR3 length: 12 residues. Deletions cut 1 base from V and 5 bases from J, with 6 bases between. Full variable domain (missing parts from reference TRBV5-4 and TRBJ2-5): ETGVTQSPTHLIKTRGQQVTLRCSSQSGHNTVSWYQQALGQGPQFIFQYYREEENGRGNFPPRFSGLQFPNYSSELNVNALELDDSALYLCASSLSGETQYFGPGTRLLVL.

The rearrangement links TRBV28 to TRBJ2-5; maybe TRBD2 (6 bases). Trimming pared 2 bases from V and 2 bases from J, leaving 12 bases between. The CDR3 is 15 amino acids. Germline V CDR1 and CDR2: MDHEN, SYDVKM. The CDR3 nucleotides read TGTGCCAGCAGTTTAGGCGGGACCCTACAAGAGACCCAGTACTTC. The encoded protein is CASSLGGTLQETQYF.

This clone was seen just once. This chain joins TRBV5-4 and TRBJ1-4; TRBD1 is a possible D gene (5 bases). V lost 0 bases, J lost 7 bases, and 10 bases lay in between. The CDR3 covers 14 residues. CDR1 SGHNT and CDR2 YYREEE come from the germline V gene (reference sequence). This chain's CDR3 is CASSLAGNVEKLFF. CDR3 DNA: TGTGCCAGCAGCTTGGCAGGGAACGTTGAAAAACTGTTTTTT.

The chain links TRBV7-9 to TRBJ2-5; unclear D gene. This CDR3 has 13 residues. The germline V gene encodes CDR1 SEHNR and CDR2 FQNEAQ (reference sequence). The V gene lost 8 bases and the J gene lost 5 bases, with 15 bases spanning the gap. The CDR3 nucleotides are TGTGCCAGCCAACCGCGAACCTCCGAGACCCAGTACTTC. It codes for CASQPRTSETQYF.